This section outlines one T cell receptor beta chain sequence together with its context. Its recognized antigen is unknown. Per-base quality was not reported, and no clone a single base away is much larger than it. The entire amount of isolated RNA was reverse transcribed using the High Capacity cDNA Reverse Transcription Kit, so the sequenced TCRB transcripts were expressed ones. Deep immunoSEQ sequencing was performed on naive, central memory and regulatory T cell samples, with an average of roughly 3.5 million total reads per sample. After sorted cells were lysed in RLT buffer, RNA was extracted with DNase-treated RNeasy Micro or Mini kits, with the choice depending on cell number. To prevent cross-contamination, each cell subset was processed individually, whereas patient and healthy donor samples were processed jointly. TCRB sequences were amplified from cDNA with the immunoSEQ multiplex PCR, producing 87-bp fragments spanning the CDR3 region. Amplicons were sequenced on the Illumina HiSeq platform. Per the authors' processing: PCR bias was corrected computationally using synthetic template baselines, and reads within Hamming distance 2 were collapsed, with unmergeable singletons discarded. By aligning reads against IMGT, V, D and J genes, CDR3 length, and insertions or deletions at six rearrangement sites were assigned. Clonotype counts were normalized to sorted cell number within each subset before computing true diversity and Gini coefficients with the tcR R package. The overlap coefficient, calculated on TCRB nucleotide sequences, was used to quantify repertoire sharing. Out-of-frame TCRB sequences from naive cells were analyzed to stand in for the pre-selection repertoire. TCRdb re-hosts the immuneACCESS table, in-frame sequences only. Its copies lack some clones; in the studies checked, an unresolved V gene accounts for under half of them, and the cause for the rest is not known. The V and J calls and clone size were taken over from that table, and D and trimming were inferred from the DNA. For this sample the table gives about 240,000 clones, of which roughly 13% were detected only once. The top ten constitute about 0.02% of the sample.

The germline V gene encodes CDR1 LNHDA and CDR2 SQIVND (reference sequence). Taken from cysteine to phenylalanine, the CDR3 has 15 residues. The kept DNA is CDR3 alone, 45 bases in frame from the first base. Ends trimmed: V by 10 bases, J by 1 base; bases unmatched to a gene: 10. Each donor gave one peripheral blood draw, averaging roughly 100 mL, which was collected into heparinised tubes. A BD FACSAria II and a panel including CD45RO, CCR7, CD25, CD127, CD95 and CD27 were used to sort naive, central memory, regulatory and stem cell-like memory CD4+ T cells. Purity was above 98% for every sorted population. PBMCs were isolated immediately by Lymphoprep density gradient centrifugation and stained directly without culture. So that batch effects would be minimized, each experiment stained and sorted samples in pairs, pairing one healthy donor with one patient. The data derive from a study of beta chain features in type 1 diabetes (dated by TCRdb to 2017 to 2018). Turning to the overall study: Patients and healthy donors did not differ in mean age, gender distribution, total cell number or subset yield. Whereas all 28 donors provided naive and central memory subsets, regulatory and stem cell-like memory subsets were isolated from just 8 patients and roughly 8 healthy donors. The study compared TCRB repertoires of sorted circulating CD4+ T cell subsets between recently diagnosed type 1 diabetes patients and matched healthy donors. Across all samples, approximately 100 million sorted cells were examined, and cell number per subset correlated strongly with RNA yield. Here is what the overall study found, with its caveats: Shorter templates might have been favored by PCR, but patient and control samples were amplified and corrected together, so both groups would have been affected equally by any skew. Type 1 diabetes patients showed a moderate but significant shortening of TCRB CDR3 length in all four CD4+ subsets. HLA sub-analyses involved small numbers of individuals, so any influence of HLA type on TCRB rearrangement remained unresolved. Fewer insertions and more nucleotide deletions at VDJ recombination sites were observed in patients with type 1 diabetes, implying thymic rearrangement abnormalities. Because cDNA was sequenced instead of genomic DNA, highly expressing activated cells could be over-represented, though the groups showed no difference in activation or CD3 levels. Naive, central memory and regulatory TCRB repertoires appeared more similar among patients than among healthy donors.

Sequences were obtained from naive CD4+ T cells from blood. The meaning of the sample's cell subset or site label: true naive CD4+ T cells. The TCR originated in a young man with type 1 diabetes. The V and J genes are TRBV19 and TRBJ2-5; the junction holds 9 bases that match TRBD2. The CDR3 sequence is CATVETSGPQETQYF. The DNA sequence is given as TGTGCCACCGTCGAGACTAGCGGACCCCAAGAGACCCAGTACTTC.